A selection of T cell receptor beta chains follows, all from one sample in a study of response to subunit inactivated influenza vaccine. Each CDR3 protein is one row after TCRdb ran MiXCR on the RT-PCR reads. The sample consists of about 540,000 distinct CDR3 sequences, 14% of them appearing once. The sample here was PBMCs from blood, taken roughly 13 days after vaccination. The receptors stem from a man between 50 and 59 years old who received an inactivated influenza vaccine. The CDR3 runs from the conserved cysteine through the conserved F or W. Each record gives: clone size, D gene, V gene, J gene, CDR3 DNA, CDR3 protein. The D gene is left open where the match is weak. Only part of the rows carry a size: once, few, many, or a class if the clone is expanded.

>large|TRBD1|TRBV18|TRBJ2-7
TGTGCCAGCTCCACAGGGGTAGGCTCCTACGAGCAGTACTTC
CASSTGVGSYEQYF
>-|-|TRBV10-3|TRBJ2-2
TGTGCCATCATGGGGGCCGGGGGTACCAACACCGGGGAGCTGTTTTTT
CAIMGAGGTNTGELFF
>-|-|TRBV27|TRBJ2-7
TGTGCCAGCAGTTTTTTATCCTCTGGTAGAGGGGCGCAGGAGCAGTACTTC
CASSFLSSGRGAQEQYF
>few|-|TRBV5-1|TRBJ2-7
TGCGCCAGCAGCTTGCTTGTACCGAACGAGCAGTACTTC
CASSLLVPNEQYF
>few|TRBD1|TRBV11-2|TRBJ2-1
TGTGCCAGCAGCCCCCCAGGGACAGGGGACAATGAGCAGTTCTTC
CASSPPGTGDNEQFF
>few|-|TRBV6-1|TRBJ1-4
TGTGCCAGCAGCGGCAGGTTGGGGGGAGAAAAACTGTTTTTT
CASSGRLGGEKLFF
>many|-|TRBV12-3/TRBV12-4|TRBJ1-1
TGTGCCAGCAGTTTGGCAGGAGAAGCTTTCTTT
CASSLAGEAFF
>few|-|TRBV6-2/TRBV6-3|TRBJ1-5
TGTGCCAGCAGTTACGCACTCGGGAGCAATCAGCCCCAGCATTTT
CASSYALGSNQPQHF
>-|-|TRBV20-1|TRBJ1-5
TGCAGTGCTAGACCCGGGAGGGTCAATCAGCCCCAGCATTTT
CSARPGRVNQPQHF
>many|TRBD1|TRBV20-1|TRBJ2-2
TGCAGTGCTAGACAGGGGGCACATACCGGGGAGCTGTTTTTT
CSARQGAHTGELFF
>-|-|TRBV14|TRBJ2-7
TGTGCCAGCAGCCAAGTCAGGGGAGCCTACGAGCAGTACTTC
CASSQVRGAYEQYF
>-|TRBD1|TRBV11-2|TRBJ2-5
TGTGCCAGCAGCCCTGGGACAGGGAGTAAGACCCAGTACTTC
CASSPGTGSKTQYF
>-|TRBD2|TRBV5-1|TRBJ2-1
TGCGCCAGCAGCTTGGCGACTAGCGGTGCCTACAATGAGCAGTTCTTC
CASSLATSGAYNEQFF
>-|-|TRBV12-3/TRBV12-4|TRBJ1-2
TGTGCCAGCAGTTTACCCCCGATTTATGGCTACACCTTC
CASSLPPIYGYTF
>few|-|TRBV12-3/TRBV12-4|TRBJ2-1
TGTGCCAGCAGTTTATCCGGGAAGCTCTACAATGAGCAGTTCTTC
CASSLSGKLYNEQFF
>few|-|TRBV5-1|TRBJ2-1
TGCGCCAGCAGCTTGGATGGGGGGATTTTGAATGAGCAGTTCTTC
CASSLDGGILNEQFF
>-|-|TRBV20-1|TRBJ2-3
TGCAGTGCAAATCTCCTAGGGCATACGCAGTATTTT
CSANLLGHTQYF
>-|-|TRBV5-1|TRBJ2-2
TGCGCCAGCAGCTTCCCAACAGATCACGGGGAGCTGTTTTTT
CASSFPTDHGELFF
>-|TRBD1|TRBV6-5|TRBJ2-7
TGTGCCAGCAGTTACCAAGGGGGCGGGCGTTACGAGCAGTACTTC
CASSYQGGGRYEQYF
>-|-|TRBV27|TRBJ2-7
TGTGCCAGCAGTTCATCGGACTCCTACGAGCAGTACTTC
CASSSSDSYEQYF
>few|-|TRBV15|TRBJ2-1
TGTGCCACTCGAACCTACAATGAGCAGTTCTTC
CATRTYNEQFF
>-|-|TRBV28|TRBJ2-3
TGTGCCAGCAGTTTTGACAGGACCACAGATACGCAGTATTTT
CASSFDRTTDTQYF
>-|-|TRBV5-6|TRBJ1-6
TGTGCCAGCAGCTTGATCAGCAGGGTTGATTCACCCCTCCACTTT
CASSLISRVDSPLHF
>-|-|TRBV2|TRBJ1-5
TGTGCCAGCAAGGGTCCGGGACCAACCAATCAGCCCCAGCATTTT
CASKGPGPTNQPQHF
>-|-|TRBV27|TRBJ1-1
TGTGCCAGCAGTCCACGTTTGACTGGGAACACTGAAGCTTTCTTT
CASSPRLTGNTEAFF
>-|-|TRBV7-8|TRBJ2-2
TGTGCCAGCAGCTTAGGCCCAGGGGAGGCCGGGGAGCTGTTTTTT
CASSLGPGEAGELFF
>few|TRBD2|TRBV7-2|TRBJ2-1
TGTGCCAGCGCGAACGGGGGGGTAGGAGGGCAGTTCTTC
CASANGGVGGQFF
>many|TRBD2|TRBV14|TRBJ2-1
TGTGCCAGCAGCCGAATGACTAGCGGAGCCTACAATGAGCAGTTCTTC
CASSRMTSGAYNEQFF
>many|-|TRBV29-1|TRBJ2-5
TGCAGCGTTGATGGATGGGCGGAAGAGACCCAGTACTTC
CSVDGWAEETQYF
>few|TRBD2|TRBV29-1|TRBJ2-2
TGCAGCGTTGTTGGGCCGGGAGGGCCAGTCACCGGGGAGCTGTTTTTT
CSVVGPGGPVTGELFF
>few|TRBD1|TRBV6-5|TRBJ2-7
TGTGCCAGCAGCTTACGGGCGACAGGGGACTACGAGCAGTACTTC
CASSLRATGDYEQYF
>-|-|TRBV28|TRBJ2-7
TGTGCCAGCAGCCCTAGGGGCAGACCCTCCTACGAGCAGTACTTC
CASSPRGRPSYEQYF
>few|-|TRBV20-1|TRBJ1-5
TGCAGTGCTAGGAAGAGGGCCCGCAATCAGCCCCAGCATTTT
CSARKRARNQPQHF
>few|-|TRBV4-3|TRBJ1-4
TGCGCCAGCAGCCATATGGGCAGGGAAACTGAAAAACTGTTTTTT
CASSHMGRETEKLFF
>-|-|TRBV7-2|TRBJ2-7
TGTGCCAGCAGCTCCGAATCTGGCTACGAGCAGTACTTC
CASSSESGYEQYF
>-|-|TRBV20-1|TRBJ2-5
TGCAGTGCTAGAGTGTTGGTCCCTCTCCGAGAGACCCAGTACTTC
CSARVLVPLRETQYF
>few|-|TRBV3-1|TRBJ2-5
TGTGCCAGCAGCCATCCCAGCGATAAAATGAGGGAGACCCAGTACTTC
CASSHPSDKMRETQYF
>many|TRBD2|TRBV4-1|TRBJ2-1
TGCGCCAGCAGAGGACTAGCGTTGATTCCTACGGAGCAGTTCTTC
CASRGLALIPTEQFF
>few|-|TRBV7-6|TRBJ2-1
TGTGCCAGCAGCTTAGCGTCTTCGGGAGCCGTGGAGTGGTTCTTC
CASSLASSGAVEWFF
>-|-|TRBV5-1|TRBJ2-4
TGCGCCAGCAGCTTGCGAATCAGGGGAAGTACAAAAGCCAAAAACATTCAGTACTTC
CASSLRIRGSTKAKNIQYF
>-|-|TRBV20-1|TRBJ1-2
TGCAGTGGATCCAATTATGGCTACACCTTC
CSGSNYGYTF
>few|-|TRBV30|TRBJ2-1
TGTGCCTGGAGTGCAGGGGCCCAGCACTACAATGAGCAGTTCTTC
CAWSAGAQHYNEQFF
>-|-|TRBV5-6|TRBJ2-7
TGTGCCAGCAGCTTGGGTCCCGGGAGTAAATACGAGCAGTACTTC
CASSLGPGSKYEQYF
>-|-|TRBV5-1|TRBJ2-7
TGCGCCAGCAGCTTAGCGGCCGATAAGAATTACGAGCAGTACTTC
CASSLAADKNYEQYF
>-|TRBD1|TRBV2|TRBJ2-2
TGTGCCAGCAGAACCGGACAGGGGATCACCGGGGAGCTGTTTTTT
CASRTGQGITGELFF
>-|TRBD2|TRBV5-1|TRBJ2-5
TGCGCCAGCAGCTACGGCGGGGGGGCCGGGGAGACCCAGTACTTC
CASSYGGGAGETQYF
>-|-|TRBV14|TRBJ2-3
TGTGCCAGCAGCCAAGTCGCCAGCACAGATACGCAGTATTTT
CASSQVASTDTQYF
>-|-|TRBV2|TRBJ2-7
TGTGCCAGCAGGAGGGCGGAGGGACTCGAGCAGTACTTC
CASRRAEGLEQYF
>few|-|TRBV12-3/TRBV12-4|TRBJ2-1
TGTGCCAGCCTTTTGGGCGGGCCCTACAATGAGCAGTTCTTC
CASLLGGPYNEQFF
>few|-|TRBV4-1|TRBJ2-5
TGCGCCAGCAGCCAAGGGGGGGCGGAAGAGACCCAGTACTTC
CASSQGGAEETQYF
>many|-|TRBV5-6|TRBJ2-6
TGTGCCAGCAGCTTGTCCTTGATGGGGAGCCTTGGGGCCAACGTCCTGACTTTC
CASSLSLMGSLGANVLTF